These 3 T cell receptor beta chains were all obtained from the same sample, sequenced in a study of early T cells in non-severe SARS-CoV-2 infection. TCRdb reprocessed the 5' RACE reads with MiXCR, giving one entry per CDR3 protein. The table shows 45,000 to 60,000 distinct CDR3 sequences, with under 11% occurring only once. The sample consisted of whole blood. Source of these receptors: an adult who was a healthcare worker with PCR-confirmed SARS-CoV-2 infection or an uninfected control (not recorded which).

This clonotype was observed a few times. The chain couples TRBV11-1 to TRBJ2-3, with 10 nucleotides matching TRBD1. The germline V gene has CDR1 SGHAT and CDR2 FQDESV (reference sequence). The CDR3 contains 14 residues. The V segment lost 6 bases and the J segment 6 bases; nucleotides outside the gene matches: 6. The CDR3 DNA follows: TGTGCCAGCAGATGGACAGGGGGTCCGGATACGCAGTATTTT. It yields the protein CASRWTGGPDTQYF.

This clonotype has ten or more counts. The chain joins TRBV7-2 to TRBJ1-1; D is ambiguous. Trimming shortened V by 7 bases and J by 5 bases, and 17 bases separated the two germline ends. This CDR3 comprises 14 residues. Germline V CDR1 and CDR2: SGHTA, FQGNSA. The CDR3 protein is CASTPAAGRTEAFF. Written as DNA, the CDR3 is TGTGCCAGCACACCCGCGGCCGGTAGGACTGAAGCTTTCTTT.

Ten or more counts support this clonotype. V usage is TRBV7-2 and J usage is TRBJ2-7; 7 positions agree with TRBD2. This CDR3 comprises 14 residues. Trimming cost V 6 bases and J 3 bases; bases outside gene matches: 8. CDR1 and CDR2 from the germline V gene are SGHTA and FQGNSA. The CDR3 nucleotides are TGTGCCAGCAGTCACGTGGGAGGGTACTACGAGCAGTACTTC. It encodes CASSHVGGYYEQYF.